The TCR beta chain under discussion was sequenced for a study of T cells in Graves' hyperthyroidism and ophthalmopathy. Findings and caveats of the study: Most thyroid clonotypes with frequency above 0.001 were detected in blood.

Researchers amplified the TCR beta CDR3 regions from RNA transcripts. During a first-round RT-PCR of the TCR CDR3, the HTBI primer set was used. TCRdb fed the multiplex PCR reads into MiXCR, producing one record per CDR3 protein. The table shows hundreds of thousands of distinct CDR3 sequences, with more than 14% occurring only once. This clonotype was recorded at least ten times. Its matching antigen is unknown. The trim removed 7 bases at V and 2 bases at J, leaving 5 bases unmatched. The CDR3 loop spans 13 amino acids. CDR1 is SQVTM and CDR2 is ANQGSEA in the germline V gene. The study included ophthalmopathy patients with Clinical Activity Score at least 3, NOSPECS grade at least 4 and duration under 3 months.

The receptor's source is a woman in her forties or fifties with Graves' ophthalmopathy. Specimen: blood. The chain combines TRBV29-1 with TRBJ1-2, with 9 bases identical to TRBD1. The chain's CDR3 is CSDHRGLNYGYTF. The CDR3 DNA follows: TGCAGCGACCACAGGGGGCTCAACTATGGCTACACCTTC.